This paragraph reports one TCR beta chain. The antigen is undetermined. The data were produced by immunoSEQ multiplex PCR, yet TCRdb's version contains in-frame clones alone and is incomplete. The repertoire includes some 14,000 clones, about 86% of them detected once, and 0.84% sits in the top ten. As for time point: newly diagnosed, previously untreated cHL patient sample. The CD4+ T cells used were purified from thawed PBMCs through magnetic negative selection. This sample was taken from a study of PD-1 blockade in classical Hodgkin lymphoma. CDR1 is MDHEN and CDR2 is SYDVKM in the germline V gene. The CDR3 has 14 amino acids. With 7 bases clipped from V and 2 bases from J, the junction kept 8 bases outside the gene matches. Findings and limits, study-wide: Baseline TCR diversity was reportedly lower in newly diagnosed patients than in healthy donors. It was reported as lower still in relapsed/refractory patients.

Sequenced: CD4+ T cells from blood. This TCR was sampled from a human donor with classical Hodgkin lymphoma. J is TRBJ2-7 and V is TRBV28, with TRBD1 matching over 7 bases. The CDR3 sequence is CASTRDQGAYEQYF. Here the CDR3 DNA reads TGTGCCAGCACGAGGGACCAGGGGGCCTACGAGCAGTACTTC.